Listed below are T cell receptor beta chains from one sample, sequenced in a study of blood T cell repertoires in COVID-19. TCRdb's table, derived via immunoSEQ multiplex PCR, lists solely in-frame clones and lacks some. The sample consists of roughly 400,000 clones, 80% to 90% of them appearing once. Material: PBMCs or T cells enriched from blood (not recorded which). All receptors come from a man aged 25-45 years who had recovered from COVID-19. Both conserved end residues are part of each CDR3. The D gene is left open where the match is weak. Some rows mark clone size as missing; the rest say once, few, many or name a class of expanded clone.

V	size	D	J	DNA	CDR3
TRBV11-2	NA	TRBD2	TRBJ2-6	TGTGCCAGCAGCTTATCCCCTAGCGGGGTCTCTGGGGCCAACGTCCTGACTTTC	CASSLSPSGVSGANVLTF
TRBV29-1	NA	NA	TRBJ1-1	TGCAGCGTCGCCAGGTTGATAGACACTGAAGCTTTCTTT	CSVARLIDTEAFF
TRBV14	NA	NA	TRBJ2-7	TGTGCCAGCAGCCAGATGCTGGGGGGTCCGCAGCAGTACTTC	CASSQMLGGPQQYF
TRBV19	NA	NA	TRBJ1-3	TGTGCCAGTAGGAGACAGCATTACTCTGGAAACACCATATATTTT	CASRRQHYSGNTIYF
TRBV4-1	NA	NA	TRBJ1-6	TGCGCCAGCAGCCCACAGGGTTTTGGGCATTCACCCCTCCACTTT	CASSPQGFGHSPLHF
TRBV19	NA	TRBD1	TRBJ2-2	TGTGCCAGTAGTATTTACAGGGGGAGCGCCGGGGAGCTGTTTTTT	CASSIYRGSAGELFF
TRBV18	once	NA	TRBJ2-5	TGTGCCAGCTCACCGAGGCGGTCCCAAGAGACCCAGTACTTC	CASSPRRSQETQYF
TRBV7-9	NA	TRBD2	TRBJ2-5	TGTGCCAGCAGCGTCGGACTAGCGGGAGACCCATCACAAGAGACCCAGTACTTC	CASSVGLAGDPSQETQYF
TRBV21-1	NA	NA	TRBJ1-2	TGTGCCAGCAGCAAATATTGGACAGGGGGCCGCTATGGCTACACCTTC	CASSKYWTGGRYGYTF
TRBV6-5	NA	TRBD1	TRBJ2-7	TGTGCCAGCAGGGACAGGGTTAGCTACGAGCAGTACTTC	CASRDRVSYEQYF
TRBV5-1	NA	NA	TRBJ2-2	TGCGCCAGCAGCCCCCCCGTGACCGGGGAGCTGTTTTTT	CASSPPVTGELFF
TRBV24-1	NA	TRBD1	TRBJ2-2	TGTGCCACCAGTGATCCCCTAGGGACAGGACGGGTTCCGGAGCTGTTTTTT	CATSDPLGTGRVPELFF
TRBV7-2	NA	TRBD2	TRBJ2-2	TGTGCCAGCAGCCCGCCTAGCGGGAGGAGAGTCGGGGAGCTGTTTTTT	CASSPPSGRRVGELFF
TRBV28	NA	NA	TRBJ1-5	TGTGCCAGCAGGGGTTTGGGGGCGCGACCTAATCAGCCCCAGCATTTT	CASRGLGARPNQPQHF
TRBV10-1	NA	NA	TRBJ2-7	TGCGCCAGCAGTGAGTCCGAATGGGCACAGATAGTACCCTACGAGCAGTACTTC	CASSESEWAQIVPYEQYF
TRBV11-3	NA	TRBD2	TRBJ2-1	TGTGCCAGCAGCGCCTCGGGAGGCTCCTACAATGAGCAGTTCTTC	CASSASGGSYNEQFF
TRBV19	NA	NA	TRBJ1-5	TGTGCCAGTAGTATCTGGGGGCATAGCAATCAGCCCCAGCATTTT	CASSIWGHSNQPQHF
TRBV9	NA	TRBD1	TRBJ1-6	TGTGCCAGCAGCGCAGCGTTAAGAGGACAGGGTTATAATTCACCCCTCCACTTT	CASSAALRGQGYNSPLHF
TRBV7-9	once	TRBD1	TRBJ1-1	TGTGCCAGCAGCCGACAGGGGCTCACTGAAGCTTTCTTT	CASSRQGLTEAFF
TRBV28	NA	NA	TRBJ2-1	TGTGCCAGCAGTTTAAGATTAGCTAGGAGTGGTGAGCAGTTCTTC	CASSLRLARSGEQFF
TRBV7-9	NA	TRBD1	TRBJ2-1	TGTGCCAGCAGTCCACAGGGGAATGAGCAGTTCTTC	CASSPQGNEQFF
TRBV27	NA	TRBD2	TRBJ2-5	TGTGCCAGCAGTACCCGGGGGGTCCCAGAGACCCAGTACTTC	CASSTRGVPETQYF
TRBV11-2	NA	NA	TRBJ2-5	TGTGCCAGCAGCTTAAGACTTGGTGGGGAGACCCAGTACTTC	CASSLRLGGETQYF
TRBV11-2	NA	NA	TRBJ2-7	TGTGCCAGCAGCTTTGACCCTACAGGGTTCTACGAGCAGTACTTC	CASSFDPTGFYEQYF
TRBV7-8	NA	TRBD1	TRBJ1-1	TGTGCCAGCAGCTTAGCCGGGACAGCTTTGGACATGAACACTGAAGCTTTCTTT	CASSLAGTALDMNTEAFF
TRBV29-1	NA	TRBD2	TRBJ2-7	TGCAGCGTTGACGGACTAGCGGGAGGTACCTACGAGCAGTACTTC	CSVDGLAGGTYEQYF
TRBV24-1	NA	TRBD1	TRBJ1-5	TGTGCCATATCCCGGGACAGGGGAAGCAATCAGCCCCAGCATTTT	CAISRDRGSNQPQHF
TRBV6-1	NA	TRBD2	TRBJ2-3	TGTGCCAGCAGTGGGAGAAGCGGGGCTACACGACACACAGATACGCAGTATTTT	CASSGRSGATRHTDTQYF
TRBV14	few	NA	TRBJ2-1	TGTGCCAGCAGCCTCGGGGGAAGCTCCTACAATGAGCAGTTCTTC	CASSLGGSSYNEQFF
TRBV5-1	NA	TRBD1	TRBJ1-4	TGCGCCAGTCGCGACCAGGGGGCACGTAATGAAAAACTGTTTTTT	CASRDQGARNEKLFF
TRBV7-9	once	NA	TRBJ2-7	TGTGCCAGCAGCTATGGCCCCCTAGAGTCTTACGAGCAGTACTTC	CASSYGPLESYEQYF
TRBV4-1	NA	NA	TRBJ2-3	TGCGCCAGCAGCCAAAAACCAGCGAGGGGGTCGTCCTCGAGCACAGATACGCAGTATTTT	CASSQKPARGSSSSTDTQYF
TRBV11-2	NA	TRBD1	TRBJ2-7	TGTGCCAGCAGCTCCACAGGGGGTCCCTACGAGCAGTACTTC	CASSSTGGPYEQYF
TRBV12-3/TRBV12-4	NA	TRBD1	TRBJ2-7	TGTGCCAGCAGTTTCGGACAGGGCGGGGAGCAGTACTTC	CASSFGQGGEQYF
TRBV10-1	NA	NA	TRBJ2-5	TGCGCCAGCAGTGCGAACTACCAAGAGACCCAGTACTTC	CASSANYQETQYF
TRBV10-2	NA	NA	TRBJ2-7	TGCGCCAGCAGTCATCGGGTGATTGCGGGAATCAACGAGCAGTACTTC	CASSHRVIAGINEQYF
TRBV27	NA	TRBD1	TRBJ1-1	TGTGCCAGCAGTTTGATGCCGGGACAGGGGGCCACTGAAGCTTTCTTT	CASSLMPGQGATEAFF
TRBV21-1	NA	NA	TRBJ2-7	TGTGCCAGCAGCAAAGCGCCGGACGAGCAGTACTTC	CASSKAPDEQYF
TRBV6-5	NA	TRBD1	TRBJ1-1	TGTGCCAGGTCCGGGACAGGGGTCGGCGACACTGAAGCTTTCTTT	CARSGTGVGDTEAFF
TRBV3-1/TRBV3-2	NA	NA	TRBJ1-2	TGTGCCAGCAGCCAAGATCTCGACAAAACCTTC	CASSQDLDKTF
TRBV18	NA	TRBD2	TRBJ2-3	TGTGCCAGCTCACCCCCGGGACTAGCGGGACGTAGCACAGATACGCAGTATTTT	CASSPPGLAGRSTDTQYF